The sequence of this T cell receptor (beta chain) was determined in a study of blood T cell repertoires in COVID-19. Study information: T cells, B-cell-depleted T cells, or PBMCs provided the cDNA or gDNA that served as material.

Per the original data handling: The assay estimated nucleated cells by amplifying reference gene primers. TCRdb's copy holds only in-frame clones and misses some; the assay was immunoSEQ multiplex PCR. Clonal size and the V and J genes are those of that table, whereas D and trimming came from the DNA. The top ten hold nearly 0.95% of the sample, which has 130,000 to 150,000 clones, about 87% seen once. V was pared by 4 bases and J by 7 bases, with 11 bases between. CDR3 size: 13 residues. CDR1 MNHEY and CDR2 SVGAGI come from the germline V gene. The sample was peripheral blood. The clonotype was recovered from a woman aged 50 to 60 with acute or convalescent COVID-19. The chain recombines TRBV6-5 with TRBJ2-1, with D maybe TRBD1 (6 bases). The DNA of the CDR3 is TGTGCCAGCAGTTTCACAGGGTTGAATGAGCAGTTCTTC. As protein: CASSFTGLNEQFF.